Listed below are T cell receptor beta chains from one sample, sequenced in a study of blood T cell repertoires in COVID-19. Sequencing was performed with immunoSEQ multiplex PCR; in TCRdb, only in-frame clones are kept and a portion is missing. The sample has about 26,000 clones, around 87% seen once. The sequencing sample was made of peripheral blood. Source of these receptors: a man between 65 and 85 years old with acute or convalescent COVID-19. CDR3s include the opening cysteine and the closing phenylalanine or tryptophan. The D gene is left open where the match is weak. Clone size appears in some rows only: once, few, many, or a class for an expanded clone.

D gene,V gene,J gene,clone size,CDR3 length,CDR3 protein,CDR3 DNA
NA,TRBV5-4,TRBJ1-1,NA,16,CASNPKRGRGNTEAFF,TGTGCCAGCAACCCCAAGAGAGGGCGCGGGAACACTGAAGCTTTCTTT
NA,TRBV5-6,TRBJ1-6,NA,14,CASSLQRINSPLHF,TGTGCCAGCAGCCTACAGCGGATTAATTCACCCCTCCACTTT
TRBD2,TRBV7-3,TRBJ2-5,NA,16,CASSRAGPIGQETQYF,TGTGCCAGCAGCCGAGCGGGACCAATCGGCCAAGAGACCCAGTACTTC
NA,TRBV9,TRBJ2-2,NA,16,CASSVSTGRRPGELFF,TGTGCCAGCAGCGTGTCGACAGGAAGACGCCCCGGGGAGCTGTTTTTT
TRBD1,TRBV5-1,TRBJ2-7,NA,14,CASTDGTGDYEQYF,TGCGCCTCAACAGACGGGACAGGGGACTACGAGCAGTACTTC
NA,TRBV27,TRBJ2-4,medium-sized,14,CASSLDEGWGIQYF,TGTGCCAGCAGTTTAGATGAGGGATGGGGCATTCAGTACTTC
TRBD2,TRBV4-3,TRBJ2-7,NA,15,CASSQDGGGSYEQYF,TGCGCCAGCAGCCAAGACGGCGGGGGTTCCTACGAGCAGTACTTC
TRBD1,TRBV7-8,TRBJ2-1,NA,14,CASSPRQGANEQFF,TGTGCCAGCAGCCCAAGACAGGGGGCGAATGAGCAGTTCTTC
TRBD1,TRBV6-2/TRBV6-3,TRBJ1-4,once,14,CASSPGTENEKLFF,TGTGCCAGCAGTCCCGGGACAGAAAATGAAAAACTGTTTTTT
NA,TRBV5-6,TRBJ2-1,NA,16,CASSPGGGRQNNEQFF,TGTGCCAGCAGCCCGGGGGGCGGGAGACAGAACAATGAGCAGTTCTTC
NA,TRBV6-5,TRBJ1-2,NA,14,CASTDRTENYGYTF,TGTGCCAGCACCGACCGGACAGAGAACTATGGCTACACCTTC
NA,TRBV18,TRBJ2-5,once,13,CASSLGLQETQYF,TGTGCCAGCTCTCTGGGACTCCAAGAGACCCAGTACTTC
TRBD1,TRBV28,TRBJ1-6,few,15,CATAKTGQGNSPLHF,TGTGCCACCGCGAAAACGGGACAGGGTAATTCACCCCTCCACTTT
NA,TRBV7-9,TRBJ2-4,NA,15,CASSLKSIGEDIQYF,TGTGCCAGCAGCTTAAAATCCATCGGGGAGGACATTCAGTACTTC
NA,TRBV28,TRBJ1-2,NA,12,CASHWGDYGYTF,TGTGCCAGCCACTGGGGGGACTATGGCTACACCTTC
NA,TRBV3-1/TRBV3-2,TRBJ1-1,NA,13,CASSQAVNTEAFF,TGTGCCAGCAGCCAAGCAGTTAACACTGAAGCTTTCTTT
TRBD2,TRBV28,TRBJ2-7,NA,15,CASSPSGRGPYEQYF,TGTGCCAGCAGTCCTAGCGGGAGGGGCCCCTACGAGCAGTACTTC
TRBD1,TRBV6-5,TRBJ2-7,NA,15,CASTSVDRGDLEQYF,TGTGCCAGCACCTCTGTAGACAGGGGGGATCTCGAGCAGTACTTC
NA,TRBV5-1,TRBJ2-1,NA,14,CASGPGLLHNEQFF,TGCGCCAGCGGACCGGGACTTCTTCACAATGAGCAGTTCTTC
NA,TRBV2,TRBJ1-6,NA,16,CASSAGGSSYNSPLHF,TGTGCCAGCAGCGCGGGCGGGAGCTCCTATAATTCACCCCTCCACTTT
TRBD1,TRBV27,TRBJ1-5,medium-sized,14,CATGDRGPDQPQHF,TGTGCCACCGGAGACAGGGGCCCCGATCAGCCCCAGCATTTT
TRBD1,TRBV7-9,TRBJ2-5,NA,15,CATAAGTGIIETQYF,TGTGCCACCGCCGCCGGGACAGGGATAATTGAGACCCAGTACTTC
NA,TRBV5-1,TRBJ1-1,few,12,CASSLSDTEAFF,TGCGCCAGCAGCTTGAGCGACACTGAAGCTTTCTTT
NA,TRBV3-1/TRBV3-2,TRBJ2-2,NA,15,CASSQEQVNTGELFF,TGTGCCAGCAGCCAAGAGCAGGTGAACACCGGGGAGCTGTTTTTT
NA,TRBV7-3,TRBJ2-5,NA,13,CASSFTGWETQYF,TGTGCCAGCAGCTTCACAGGGTGGGAGACCCAGTACTTC
NA,TRBV7-8,TRBJ2-1,few,15,CASSLGGALPNEQFF,TGTGCCAGCAGCTTGGGCGGGGCCCTTCCCAATGAGCAGTTCTTC
NA,TRBV7-2,TRBJ1-1,NA,14,CASSLYGQNTEAFF,TGTGCCAGCAGCTTATACGGACAGAACACTGAAGCTTTCTTT
NA,TRBV25-1,TRBJ1-2,NA,14,CASSDSTGYYGYTF,TGTGCCAGCAGTGACTCGACAGGCTACTATGGCTACACCTTC
NA,TRBV28,TRBJ2-7,NA,13,CASSFLGGYEQYF,TGTGCCAGCAGTTTCCTAGGGGGCTACGAGCAGTACTTC
NA,TRBV18,TRBJ2-1,NA,20,CASSPGVKLGTQGPYNEQFF,TGTGCCAGCTCACCCGGGGTCAAATTAGGTACACAGGGTCCATACAATGAGCAGTTCTTC
NA,TRBV3-1/TRBV3-2,TRBJ2-7,NA,13,CASSPPGSPQQYF,TGTGCCAGCAGCCCGCCGGGTTCTCCGCAACAGTACTTC
NA,TRBV6-2/TRBV6-3,TRBJ2-7,NA,14,CASSYASGVGEQYF,TGTGCCAGCAGTTACGCTTCCGGGGTTGGCGAGCAGTACTTC
TRBD2,TRBV7-2,TRBJ2-5,NA,17,CASSLAVLAGVGETQYF,TGTGCCAGCAGCTTAGCGGTGCTAGCGGGAGTCGGTGAGACCCAGTACTTC
NA,TRBV5-1,TRBJ2-5,NA,13,CASSQGRKETQYF,TGCGCCAGCAGTCAGGGCAGAAAAGAGACCCAGTACTTC
NA,TRBV5-1,TRBJ2-1,NA,15,CASSSPGGDYNEQFF,TGCGCCAGCAGCTCCCCAGGAGGGGATTACAATGAGCAGTTCTTC
TRBD2,TRBV29-1,TRBJ2-5,NA,15,CSVRGRSGSQETQYF,TGCAGCGTTCGAGGACGTAGCGGGTCACAAGAGACCCAGTACTTC
TRBD2,TRBV19,TRBJ2-1,NA,17,CASSLGQTSGSYNEQFF,TGTGCCAGTAGTTTGGGCCAGACTAGCGGGTCCTACAATGAGCAGTTCTTC
TRBD1,TRBV5-1,TRBJ2-7,NA,16,CASSLASGTGAYEQYF,TGCGCCAGCAGCTTGGCCTCCGGGACAGGCGCCTACGAGCAGTACTTC
NA,TRBV24-1,TRBJ2-1,NA,18,CATSGVTGGEFLGGEQFF,TGTGCCACCAGTGGGGTCACAGGGGGGGAGTTCCTAGGGGGTGAGCAGTTCTTC
TRBD2,TRBV19,TRBJ2-3,NA,17,CATSTSGRVSGTDTQYF,TGTGCCACCTCTACTAGCGGGAGGGTTTCGGGCACAGATACGCAGTATTTT
NA,TRBV28,TRBJ1-5,NA,12,CASSPSLQSQHF,TGTGCCAGCAGCCCCTCACTCCAATCCCAGCATTTT
NA,TRBV7-3,TRBJ2-3,NA,13,CASSLNPADTQYF,TGTGCCAGCAGCTTAAACCCGGCAGATACGCAGTATTTT
NA,TRBV18,TRBJ1-5,NA,14,CASSPSTGNQPQHF,TGTGCCAGCTCACCATCAACAGGCAATCAGCCCCAGCATTTT
NA,TRBV3-1/TRBV3-2,TRBJ2-7,NA,14,CASSQDTVPHEQYF,TGTGCCAGCAGCCAAGACACGGTCCCCCACGAGCAGTACTTC
TRBD1,TRBV11-2,TRBJ1-1,NA,17,CASSQKRQGAPNTEAFF,TGTGCCAGCAGCCAGAAACGACAGGGGGCCCCGAACACTGAAGCTTTCTTT
NA,TRBV12-3/TRBV12-4,TRBJ2-7,NA,13,CASRRSSVYEQYF,TGTGCCAGCAGACGCTCTAGCGTCTACGAGCAGTACTTC
TRBD1,TRBV28,TRBJ1-5,NA,19,CASSHATGGSLNVNQPQHF,TGTGCCAGCAGTCACGCGACAGGGGGGAGTTTAAATGTCAATCAGCCCCAGCATTTT
NA,TRBV9,TRBJ2-1,once,14,CASSPSSSYNEQFF,TGTGCCAGCAGTCCGAGTTCCTCCTACAATGAGCAGTTCTTC
TRBD1,TRBV2,TRBJ1-2,NA,15,CASSGGQFDYYGYTF,TGTGCCAGCAGTGGGGGACAGTTCGACTACTATGGCTACACCTTC
TRBD1,TRBV5-6,TRBJ1-4,NA,15,CASSFSPGGDEKLFF,TGTGCCAGCAGCTTTTCCCCAGGGGGCGATGAAAAACTGTTTTTT
TRBD2,TRBV28,TRBJ2-3,NA,16,CASSPRGSGRRDTQYF,TGTGCCAGCAGTCCCCGGGGTAGCGGGAGACGAGATACGCAGTATTTT
NA,TRBV25-1,TRBJ2-6,once,16,CASSDPGEVGANVLTF,TGTGCCAGCAGTGACCCCGGAGAGGTCGGGGCCAACGTCCTGACTTTC
TRBD2,TRBV6-2/TRBV6-3,TRBJ2-6,NA,19,CASSYGSGRANAGANVLTF,TGTGCCAGCAGTTACGGGAGCGGGAGGGCTAACGCTGGGGCCAACGTCCTGACTTTC
TRBD2,TRBV3-1/TRBV3-2,TRBJ2-5,NA,16,CASSRIEGLAEETQYF,TGTGCCAGCAGCCGCATAGAGGGACTAGCGGAAGAGACCCAGTACTTC
NA,TRBV5-1,TRBJ2-3,NA,16,CASSLNSLAGSDTQYF,TGCGCCAGCAGCTTGAATAGCCTAGCCGGGAGTGATACGCAGTATTTT
TRBD2,TRBV28,TRBJ2-2,once,14,CAMQGPGGTGELFF,TGTGCCATGCAGGGTCCGGGAGGCACCGGGGAGCTGTTTTTT
NA,TRBV5-1,TRBJ2-2,NA,14,CASSSPGDTGELFF,TGCGCCAGCAGCTCGCCGGGAGACACCGGGGAGCTGTTTTTT
TRBD1,TRBV10-3,TRBJ2-5,NA,14,CAISDSRGQGTQYF,TGTGCCATCAGTGACTCAAGGGGGCAAGGGACCCAGTACTTC
NA,TRBV19,TRBJ2-7,NA,12,CASSTGTYEQYF,TGTGCCAGTAGTACAGGAACCTACGAGCAGTACTTC